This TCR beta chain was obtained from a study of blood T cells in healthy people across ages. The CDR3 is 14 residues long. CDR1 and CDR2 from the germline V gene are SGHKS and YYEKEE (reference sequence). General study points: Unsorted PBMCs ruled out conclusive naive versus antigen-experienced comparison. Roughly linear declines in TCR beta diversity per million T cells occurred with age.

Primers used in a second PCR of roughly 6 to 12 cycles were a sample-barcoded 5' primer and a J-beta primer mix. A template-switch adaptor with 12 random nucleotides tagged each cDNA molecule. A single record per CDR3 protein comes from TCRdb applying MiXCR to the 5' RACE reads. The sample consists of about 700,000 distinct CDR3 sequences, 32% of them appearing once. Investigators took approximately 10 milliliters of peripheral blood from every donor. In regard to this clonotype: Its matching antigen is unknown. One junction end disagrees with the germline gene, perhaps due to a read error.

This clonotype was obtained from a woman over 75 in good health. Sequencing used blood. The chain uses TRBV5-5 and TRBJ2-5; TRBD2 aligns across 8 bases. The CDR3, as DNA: TGTGCCGGCAGCACCGGGGGGGCATGTGAGACCCAGTACTTC. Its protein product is CAGSTGGACETQYF.